This T cell receptor beta chain was profiled in a study of STAT5B mutations in CD4+ large granular lymphocyte leukemia. As handled by the study authors: Productive clonotypes were detectable down to 2.59 x 10-5 frequency. Generated by immunoSEQ multiplex PCR, the TCRdb table keeps only in-frame clones and is missing some. V and J calls and clone size are copied from that table; D and trimming were computed from the DNA. The sample records over 30,000 clones, about 80% being singletons. CDR1 and CDR2 from the germline V gene are ENHRY and SYGVKD. This CDR3 is 16 amino acids long. The trim removed 6 bases at V and 0 bases at J, leaving 7 bases unmatched.

Sequencing input: CD4+ T cells from blood buffy coats. V gene TRBV10-3 combines with J gene TRBJ2-7; TRBD1 agrees at 11 bases. The receptor's source is a human donor in good health. Here the CDR3 reads CAIRPGGTGGSYEQYF. The CDR3 region has the DNA TGTGCCATCAGACCCGGGGGGACAGGGGGCTCCTACGAGCAGTACTTC.